The entry that follows covers one T cell receptor beta chain sequence. The antigen is undetermined. This sample's time point: new active TB diagnosis, blood taken before or within 7 days of starting treatment. This sample was taken from a study of T cells in tuberculosis. Study results and limitations: Smaller alpha distances in active tuberculosis partly reflected shorter CDR3-alpha lengths.

The germline CDR1 and CDR2 sequences are LNHDA and SQIVND (reference sequence). The CDR3 extends over 15 amino acids. With 5 bases removed from V and 5 bases from J, the gap between germline ends came to 18 bases. Produced via immunoSEQ multiplex PCR; TCRdb's table is partial and in-frame only. The sample lists 25,000 to 35,000 clones, about 90% occurring once. The genes are TRBV19 and TRBJ1-1; D possibly corresponds to TRBD1 (5 bases). This clonotype originated in an adult with tuberculosis. The input for sequencing was PBMCs, taken at tuberculosis diagnosis. The CDR3 DNA sequence: TGTGCCAGTAGTGTCTTTGGGGCGGGGGGGACTGAAGCTTTCTTT. Its translation is CASSVFGAGGTEAFF.